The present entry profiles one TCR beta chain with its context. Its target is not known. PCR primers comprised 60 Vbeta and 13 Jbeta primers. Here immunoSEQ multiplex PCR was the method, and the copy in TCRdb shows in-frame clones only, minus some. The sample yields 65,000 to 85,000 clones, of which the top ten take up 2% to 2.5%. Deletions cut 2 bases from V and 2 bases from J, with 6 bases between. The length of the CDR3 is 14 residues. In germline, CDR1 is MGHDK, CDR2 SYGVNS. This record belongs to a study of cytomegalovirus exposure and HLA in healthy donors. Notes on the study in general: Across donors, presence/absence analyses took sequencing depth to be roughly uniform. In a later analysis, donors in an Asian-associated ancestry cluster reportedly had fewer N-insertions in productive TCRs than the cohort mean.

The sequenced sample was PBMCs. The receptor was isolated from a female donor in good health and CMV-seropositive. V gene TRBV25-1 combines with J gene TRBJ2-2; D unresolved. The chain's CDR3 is CASSEGLNTGELFF. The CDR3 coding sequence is TGTGCCAGCAGTGAAGGTCTAAACACCGGGGAGCTGTTTTTT.